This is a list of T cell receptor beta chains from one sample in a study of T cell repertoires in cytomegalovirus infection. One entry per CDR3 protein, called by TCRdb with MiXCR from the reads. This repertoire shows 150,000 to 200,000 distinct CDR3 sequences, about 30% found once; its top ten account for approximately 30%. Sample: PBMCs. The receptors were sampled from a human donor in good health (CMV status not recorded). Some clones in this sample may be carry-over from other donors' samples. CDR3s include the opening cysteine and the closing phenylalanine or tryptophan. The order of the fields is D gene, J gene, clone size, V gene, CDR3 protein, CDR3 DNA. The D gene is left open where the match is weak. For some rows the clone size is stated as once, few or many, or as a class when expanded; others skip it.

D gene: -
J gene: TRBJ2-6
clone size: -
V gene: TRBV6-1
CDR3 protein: CASTPTGHRESGANVLTF
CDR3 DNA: TGTGCCAGCACTCCGACGGGACACCGAGAAAGTGGGGCCAACGTCCTGACTTTC

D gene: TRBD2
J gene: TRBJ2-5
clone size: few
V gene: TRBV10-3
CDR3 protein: CAISGTSGGPGETQYF
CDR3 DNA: TGTGCCATCAGCGGGACTAGCGGGGGGCCAGGGGAGACCCAGTACTTC

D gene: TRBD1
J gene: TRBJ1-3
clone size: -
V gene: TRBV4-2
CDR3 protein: CASSQDAWDSTSSGNTIYF
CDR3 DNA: TGTGCCAGCAGCCAAGATGCGTGGGACAGCACATCCTCTGGAAACACCATATATTTT

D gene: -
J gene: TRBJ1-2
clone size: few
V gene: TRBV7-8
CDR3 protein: CASSGGLDYGYTF
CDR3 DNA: TGTGCCAGCAGCGGGGGGTTGGACTATGGCTACACCTTC

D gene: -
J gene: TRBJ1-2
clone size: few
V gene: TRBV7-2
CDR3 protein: CASRKDTNYGYTF
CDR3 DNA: TGTGCCAGCAGGAAGGATACCAACTATGGCTACACCTTC

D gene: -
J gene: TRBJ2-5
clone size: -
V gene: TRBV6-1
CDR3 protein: CASSEVLDGETQYF
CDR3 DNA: TGTGCCAGCAGTGAAGTCCTGGATGGGGAGACCCAGTACTTC

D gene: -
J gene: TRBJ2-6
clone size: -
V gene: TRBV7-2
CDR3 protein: CASLWGAGANVLTF
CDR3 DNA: TGTGCCAGCCTCTGGGGGGCTGGGGCCAACGTCCTGACTTTC

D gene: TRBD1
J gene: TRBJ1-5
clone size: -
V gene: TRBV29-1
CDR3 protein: CSVGTGLGNQPQHF
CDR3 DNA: TGCAGCGTGGGGACAGGGTTGGGAAATCAGCCCCAGCATTTT

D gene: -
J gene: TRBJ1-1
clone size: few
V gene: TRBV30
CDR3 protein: CATLGGITEAFF
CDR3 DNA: TGTGCCACGCTGGGGGGTATCACTGAAGCTTTCTTT

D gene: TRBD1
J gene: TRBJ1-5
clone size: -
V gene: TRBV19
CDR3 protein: CASRRGQVGQPQHF
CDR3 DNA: TGTGCCAGTAGACGTGGACAGGTCGGTCAGCCCCAGCATTTT

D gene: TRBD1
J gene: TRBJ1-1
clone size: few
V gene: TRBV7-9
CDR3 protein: CATRDRGTEAFF
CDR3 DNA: TGTGCCACCCGGGACAGGGGGACTGAAGCTTTCTTT

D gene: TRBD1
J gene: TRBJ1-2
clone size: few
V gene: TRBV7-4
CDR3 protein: CASSDRQGPYGYTF
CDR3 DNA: TGTGCCAGCAGCGACCGACAGGGCCCCTATGGCTACACCTTC

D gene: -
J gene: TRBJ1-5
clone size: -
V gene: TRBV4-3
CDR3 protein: CASSQDADSNQPQHF
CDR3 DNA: TGCGCCAGCAGCCAAGATGCAGACAGCAATCAGCCCCAGCATTTT

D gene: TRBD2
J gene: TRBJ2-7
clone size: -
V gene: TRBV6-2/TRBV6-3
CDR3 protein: CATLAGNRYEQYF
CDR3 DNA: TGTGCCACGCTAGCGGGGAACCGCTACGAGCAGTACTTC

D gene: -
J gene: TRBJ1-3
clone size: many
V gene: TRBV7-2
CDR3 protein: CASSLDTFGNTIYF
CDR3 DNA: TGTGCCAGCAGCTTAGACACGTTTGGAAACACCATATATTTT

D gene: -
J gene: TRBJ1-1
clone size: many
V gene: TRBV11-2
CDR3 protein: CASSFSGGNTEAFF
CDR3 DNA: TGTGCCAGCAGCTTTTCGGGGGGGAACACTGAAGCTTTCTTT

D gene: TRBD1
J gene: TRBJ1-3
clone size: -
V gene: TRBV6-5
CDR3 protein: CASTYDREFGNTIYF
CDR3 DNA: TGTGCCAGCACCTATGACAGGGAATTTGGAAACACCATATATTTT

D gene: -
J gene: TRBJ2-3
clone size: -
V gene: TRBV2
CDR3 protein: CASSDSRADTQYF
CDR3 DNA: TGTGCCAGCAGTGATAGCAGGGCCGATACGCAGTATTTT

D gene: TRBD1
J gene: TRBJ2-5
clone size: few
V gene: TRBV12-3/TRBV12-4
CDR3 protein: CASSSTGGAKTQYF
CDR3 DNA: TGTGCCAGCAGCTCAACAGGGGGCGCGAAGACCCAGTACTTC

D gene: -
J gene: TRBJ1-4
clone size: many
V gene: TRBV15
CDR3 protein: CATSRDYRGLDEKLFF
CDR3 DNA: TGTGCCACCAGCAGAGATTACCGGGGGCTAGATGAAAAACTGTTTTTT

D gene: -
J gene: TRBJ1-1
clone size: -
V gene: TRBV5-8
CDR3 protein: CASSFELWRGNTEAFF
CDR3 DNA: TGTGCCAGCAGTTTCGAACTGTGGAGGGGCAACACTGAAGCTTTCTTT

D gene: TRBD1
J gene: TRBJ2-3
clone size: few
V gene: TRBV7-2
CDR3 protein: CASSSDRGVADTQYF
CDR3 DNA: TGTGCCAGCAGCTCAGACAGGGGGGTCGCAGATACGCAGTATTTT

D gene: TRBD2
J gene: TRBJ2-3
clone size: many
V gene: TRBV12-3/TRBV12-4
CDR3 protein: CASSKLAGGHTDTQYF
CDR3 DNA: TGTGCCAGCAGTAAACTAGCGGGGGGTCACACAGATACGCAGTATTTT

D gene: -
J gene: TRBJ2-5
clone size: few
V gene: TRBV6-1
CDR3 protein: CASTRTGDRETQYF
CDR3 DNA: TGTGCCAGCACCCGGACGGGGGATCGAGAGACCCAGTACTTC

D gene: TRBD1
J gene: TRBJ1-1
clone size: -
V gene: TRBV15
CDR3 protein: CATSPWTGANTEAFF
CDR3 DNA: TGTGCCACCAGCCCCTGGACAGGGGCGAACACTGAAGCTTTCTTT

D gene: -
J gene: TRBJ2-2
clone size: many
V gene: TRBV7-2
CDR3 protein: CASSSKSPGTGELFF
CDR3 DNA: TGTGCCAGCAGCTCTAAAAGCCCGGGCACCGGGGAGCTGTTTTTT

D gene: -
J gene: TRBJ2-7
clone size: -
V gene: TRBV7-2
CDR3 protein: CASSAGTDEREQYF
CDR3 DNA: TGTGCCAGCAGCGCCGGGACGGACGAACGCGAGCAGTACTTC

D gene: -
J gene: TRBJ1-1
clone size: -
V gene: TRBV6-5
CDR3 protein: CASSTGTDEAFF
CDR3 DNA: TGTGCCAGCAGTACCGGGACGGATGAAGCTTTCTTT

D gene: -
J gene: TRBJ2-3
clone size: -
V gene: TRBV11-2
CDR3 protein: CASSFGLLKDTQYF
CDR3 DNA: TGTGCCAGCAGCTTCGGACTCCTAAAAGATACGCAGTATTTT

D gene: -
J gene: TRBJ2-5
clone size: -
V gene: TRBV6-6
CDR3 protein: CASSYDGETQYF
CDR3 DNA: TGTGCCAGCAGTTACGATGGGGAGACCCAGTACTTC

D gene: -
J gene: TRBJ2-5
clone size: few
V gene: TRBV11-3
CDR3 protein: CASSLGWQETQYF
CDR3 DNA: TGTGCCAGCAGCTTAGGATGGCAAGAGACCCAGTACTTC

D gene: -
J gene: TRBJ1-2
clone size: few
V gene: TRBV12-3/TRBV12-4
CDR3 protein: CASSFGGREDGYTF
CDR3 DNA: TGTGCCAGCAGTTTCGGGGGGCGAGAAGATGGCTACACCTTC

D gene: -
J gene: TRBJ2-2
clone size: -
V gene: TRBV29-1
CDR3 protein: CSVGAREGELFF
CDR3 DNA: TGCAGCGTTGGGGCCCGGGAGGGGGAGCTGTTTTTT

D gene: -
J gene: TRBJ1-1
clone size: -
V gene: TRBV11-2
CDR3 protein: CASSQPPSANTEAFF
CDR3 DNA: TGTGCCAGCAGCCAACCCCCCTCCGCGAACACTGAAGCTTTCTTT

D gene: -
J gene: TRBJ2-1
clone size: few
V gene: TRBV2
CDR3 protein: CASNPGGVLNEQFF
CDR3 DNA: TGTGCCAGCAATCCAGGTGGGGTCCTGAATGAGCAGTTCTTC

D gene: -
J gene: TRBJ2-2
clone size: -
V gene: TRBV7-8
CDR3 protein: CASSLGRESTGELFF
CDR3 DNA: TGTGCCAGCAGCTTAGGCAGGGAGAGCACCGGGGAGCTGTTTTTT

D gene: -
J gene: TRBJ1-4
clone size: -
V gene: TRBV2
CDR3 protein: CASTHGQLVREKLFF
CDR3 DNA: TGTGCCAGCACACATGGACAGTTGGTTCGGGAAAAACTGTTTTTT

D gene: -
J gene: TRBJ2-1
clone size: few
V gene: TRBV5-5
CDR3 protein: CASSSQYRDEQFF
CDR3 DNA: TGTGCCAGCAGCTCACAGTACCGGGATGAGCAGTTCTTC

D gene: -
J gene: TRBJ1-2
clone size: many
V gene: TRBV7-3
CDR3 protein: CASSLGGQNYGYTF
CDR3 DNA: TGTGCCAGCAGCCTGGGAGGACAGAACTATGGCTACACCTTC

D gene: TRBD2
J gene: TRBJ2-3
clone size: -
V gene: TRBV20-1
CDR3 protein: CSARRLAGFTDTQYF
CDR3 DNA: TGCAGTGCTAGAAGACTAGCGGGGTTCACAGATACGCAGTATTTT

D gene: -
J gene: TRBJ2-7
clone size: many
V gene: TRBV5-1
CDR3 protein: CASSWDKSYEQYF
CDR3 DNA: TGCGCCAGCAGCTGGGACAAGTCCTACGAGCAGTACTTC

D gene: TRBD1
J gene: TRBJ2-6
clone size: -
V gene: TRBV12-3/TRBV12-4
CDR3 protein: CASSFERDRGLGGANVLTF
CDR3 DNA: TGTGCCAGCAGTTTTGAGAGGGACAGGGGGCTCGGAGGGGCCAACGTCCTGACTTTC

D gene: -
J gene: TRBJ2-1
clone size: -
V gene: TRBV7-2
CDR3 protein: CASSLAPGDGYNEQFF
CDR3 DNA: TGTGCCAGCAGCTTAGCTCCGGGGGACGGTTACAATGAGCAGTTCTTC

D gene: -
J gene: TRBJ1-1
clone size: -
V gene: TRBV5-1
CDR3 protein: CASSLSGTLTEAFF
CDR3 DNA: TGCGCCAGCAGCTTGTCCGGCACGCTGACCGAAGCTTTCTTT

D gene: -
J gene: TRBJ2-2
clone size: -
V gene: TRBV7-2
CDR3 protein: CASSLASVGNTGELFF
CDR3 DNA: TGTGCCAGCAGCCTTGCTAGCGTGGGGAACACCGGGGAGCTGTTTTTT

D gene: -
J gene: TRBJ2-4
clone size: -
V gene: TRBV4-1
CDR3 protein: CASSHRAGLAKNIQYF
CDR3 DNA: TGCGCCAGCAGCCATAGGGCAGGGCTAGCCAAAAACATTCAGTACTTC

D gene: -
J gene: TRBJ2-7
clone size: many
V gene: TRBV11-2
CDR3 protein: CASSLQSGYEQYF
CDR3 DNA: TGTGCCAGCAGCTTACAGAGCGGCTACGAGCAGTACTTC

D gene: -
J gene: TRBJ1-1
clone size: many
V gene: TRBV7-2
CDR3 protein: CASSFGPRDTEAFF
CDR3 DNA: TGTGCCAGCAGCTTCGGTCCCCGGGACACTGAAGCTTTCTTT

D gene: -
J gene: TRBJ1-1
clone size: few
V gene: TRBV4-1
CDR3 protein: CASSQEPGQNTEAFF
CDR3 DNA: TGCGCCAGCAGCCAAGAACCAGGGCAGAACACTGAAGCTTTCTTT

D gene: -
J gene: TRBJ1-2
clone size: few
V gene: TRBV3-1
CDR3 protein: CASSPRSGGGYTF
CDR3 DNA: TGTGCCAGCAGCCCTCGGAGTGGAGGGGGCTACACCTTC

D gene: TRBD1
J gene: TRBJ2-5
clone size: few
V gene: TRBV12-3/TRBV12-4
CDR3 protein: CASSRPRDSEETQYF
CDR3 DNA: TGTGCCAGCAGCCGTCCCCGGGACAGCGAAGAGACCCAGTACTTC

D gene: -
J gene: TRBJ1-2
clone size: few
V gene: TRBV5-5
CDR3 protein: CASSLDSSVWIYGYTF
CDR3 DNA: TGTGCCAGCAGCTTAGATAGCTCGGTATGGATATATGGCTACACCTTC

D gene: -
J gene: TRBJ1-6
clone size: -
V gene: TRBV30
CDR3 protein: CAWSGRTRYNSPLHF
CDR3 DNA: TGTGCCTGGAGTGGCCGGACGCGATATAATTCACCCCTCCACTTT

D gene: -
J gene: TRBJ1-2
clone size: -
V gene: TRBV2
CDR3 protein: CASSDFGGSGYTF
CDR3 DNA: TGTGCCAGCAGTGATTTTGGGGGCAGTGGCTACACCTTC

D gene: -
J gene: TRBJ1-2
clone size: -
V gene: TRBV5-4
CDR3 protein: CASSPPDREDGYTF
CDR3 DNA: TGTGCCAGCAGCCCCCCGGACCGGGAGGATGGCTACACCTTC